The 10 T cell receptor beta chains below come from one sample, sequenced in a study of cytomegalovirus exposure and HLA in healthy donors. PCR used 60 Vbeta primers and 13 Jbeta primers. Some clones are missing from TCRdb's copy, which holds only in-frame ones; the method was immunoSEQ multiplex PCR. The sample includes 150,000 to 200,000 clones, less than 85% seen only once; the top ten take 4.8%. The material sequenced was PBMCs. All receptors derive from a young man in good health and CMV-seronegative.

The chain carries TRBV19 and TRBJ1-4, with TRBD1 identical over 9 bases. This CDR3 comprises 14 residues. Germline CDR1 reads LNHDA; CDR2 reads SQIVND (reference sequence). CDR3 bases: TGTGCTTCGGACAGGGGAGAAACTAATGAAAAACTGTTTTTT. Encoded protein: CASDRGETNEKLFF. The variable domain in full, completed from reference TRBV19 and TRBJ1-4, reads DGGITQSPKYLFRKEGQNVTLSCEQNLNHDAMYWYRQDPGQGLRLIYYSQIVNDFQKGDIAEGYSVSREKKESFPLTVTSAQKNPTAFYLCASDRGETNEKLFFGSGTQLSVL.

The rearrangement uses TRBV2 and TRBJ1-1, with a tentative D call TRBD1 (6 bases). The CDR3 is 18 amino acids. V lost 6 bases, J lost 0 bases, and 23 bases lay in between. Germline V gives CDR1 SNHLY, CDR2 FYNNEI. The DNA of the CDR3 is TGTGCCAGCAGCTCATTTGGGGGACAAACCAGCATGAACACTGAAGCTTTCTTT. It specifies CASSSFGGQTSMNTEAFF.

As DNA, the CDR3 is TGTGCCAGTAGTAAAGGCGGCAGAGAGGCCTATGGCTACACCTTC. Translating it yields CASSKGGREAYGYTF. The chain couples TRBV19 to TRBJ1-2; D is unresolved. V was cut by 4 bases and J by 4 bases, with 16 bases left in between. Germline CDR1 reads LNHDA; CDR2 reads SQIVND (reference sequence). The CDR3 loop spans 15 amino acids.

The J gene is TRBJ2-1, the V gene TRBV30, with D uncertain. This CDR3 spans 15 amino acids. In germline, CDR1 is GTSNPN, CDR2 SVGIG (reference sequence). Trimming stripped 6 bases from V and 4 bases from J, with 19 bases between. Here the CDR3 reads CACVLKTGLYNEQFF. CDR3 sequence (DNA): TGTGCCTGCGTTTTGAAGACTGGGTTGTACAATGAGCAGTTCTTC.

As DNA, the CDR3 is TGTGCCAGCAGCTTTTTAGCGGGGGATTACAATGAGCAGTTCTTC. This gives the protein CASSFLAGDYNEQFF. The rearrangement uses TRBV5-6 and TRBJ2-1, with 9 bases aligning to TRBD2. This CDR3 has 15 residues. Germline CDR1 is SGHDT and CDR2 is YYEEEE. With 2 bases clipped from V and 4 bases from J, the junction kept 4 bases outside the gene matches.

In its sample, this clone was seen once. The chain carries TRBV4-1 and TRBJ1-2; D gene unclear. The CDR3 consists of 15 residues. V lost 4 bases and J lost 5, with 17 bases in between. Germline CDR1 reads MGHRA; CDR2 reads YSYEKL. The CDR3, as DNA: TGCGCCAGCAGCCGCCGAGGCGGTGACGATTATGGCTACACCTTC. Translated: CASSRRGGDDYGYTF.

The chain uses TRBV19 and TRBJ2-4; 10 nucleotides match TRBD1. V lost 4 bases and J lost 7; bases outside the gene matches: 7. The length of the CDR3 is 15 residues. From germline, CDR1 is LNHDA and CDR2 SQIVND (reference sequence). The CDR3 is CASSKGTGEWNIQYF. The DNA of the CDR3 is TGTGCCAGTAGTAAGGGGACAGGGGAGTGGAACATTCAGTACTTC.

V and J are TRBV29-1 and TRBJ2-7; 7 bases are a match to TRBD1. The CDR3 consists of 13 residues. Germline lookup yields CDR1 SQVTM and CDR2 ANQGSEA. The J segment lost 3 bases and the V segment lost 8 bases, leaving 10 bases of the junction unmatched. In DNA, the CDR3 is TGCAGCACCCGGACAGGACCTAACTACGAGCAGTACTTC. It codes for CSTRTGPNYEQYF.

The chain is built from TRBV6-5 and TRBJ1-2; a weak D match, TRBD1 (5 bases). V was pared by 6 bases and J by 4 bases, with 15 bases between. The CDR3 is 14 amino acids. The germline CDR1 and CDR2 sequences are MNHEY and SVGAGI. CDR3 loop: CASRSGTLPYGYTF. For the CDR3, the DNA is TGTGCCAGCAGGTCCGGGACTCTGCCCTATGGCTACACCTTC.

The rearrangement joins TRBV2 to TRBJ2-2; 10 nucleotides agree with TRBD1. The CDR3 is 15 residues long. Germline V lookup: CDR1 SNHLY, CDR2 FYNNEI. The V segment lost 5 bases and the J segment 7 bases; nucleotides outside the gene matches: 7. The CDR3 region has the DNA TGTGCCAGCAGTTCCGGGACAGGGGTTATCGGGGAGCTGTTTTTT. Its protein product is CASSSGTGVIGELFF. Looking up the rest from reference TRBV2 and TRBJ2-2 gives the full variable domain: EPEVTQTPSHQVTQMGQEVILRCVPISNHLYFYWYRQILGQKVEFLVSFYNNEISEKSEIFDDQFSVERPDGSNFTLKIRSTKLEDSAMYFCASSSGTGVIGELFFGEGSRLTVL.